This T cell receptor (beta chain) stems from a study of cytomegalovirus exposure and HLA in healthy donors. Points on this clone: One end of the junction is discordant with germline, which a read error may explain.

Germline V gives CDR1 SGHNT, CDR2 YENEEA. The CDR3 runs to 20 residues. Researchers ran the PCR with 60 Vbeta and 13 Jbeta primers. Produced via immunoSEQ multiplex PCR; TCRdb's table is partial and in-frame only. The sample yields fewer than 200,000 clones, around 84% seen once. The receptor comes from a man aged 18 to 30 in good health and CMV-seropositive. V is TRBV11-3 and J is TRBJ2-4; 12 nucleotides match TRBD1. The sequenced material came from PBMCs. CDR3 coding DNA: TGTGCCAGCAGCGCCCCAACCGGGACAGGGGGCTACGGGTCCAAAAACAGTCAGTACTTC. Translating gives CASSAPTGTGGYGSKNSQYF. Complete variable domain (other parts from reference TRBV11-3 and TRBJ2-4): EAGVVQSPRYKIIEKKQPVAFWCNPISGHNTLYWYLQNLGQGPELLIRYENEEAVDDSQLPKDRFSAERLKGVDSTLKIQPAELGDSAVYLCASSAPTGTGGYGSKNSQYFGAGTRLSVL.